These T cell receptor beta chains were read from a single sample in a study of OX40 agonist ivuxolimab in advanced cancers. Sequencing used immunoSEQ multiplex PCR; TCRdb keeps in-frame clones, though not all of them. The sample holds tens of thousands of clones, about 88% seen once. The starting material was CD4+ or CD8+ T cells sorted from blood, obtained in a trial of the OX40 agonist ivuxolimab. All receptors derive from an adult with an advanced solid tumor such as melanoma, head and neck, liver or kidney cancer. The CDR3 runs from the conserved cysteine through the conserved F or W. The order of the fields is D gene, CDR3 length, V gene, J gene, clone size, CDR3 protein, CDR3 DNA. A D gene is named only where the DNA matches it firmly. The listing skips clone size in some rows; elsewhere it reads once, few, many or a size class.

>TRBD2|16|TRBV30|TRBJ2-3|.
CAWSPTSGRAQDTQYF
TGTGCCTGGAGTCCGACTAGCGGGAGGGCCCAAGATACGCAGTATTTT
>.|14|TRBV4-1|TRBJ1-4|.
CASSQGVTTDSTNF
TGCGCCAGCAGCCAAGGAGTAACGACGGATAGCACAAATTTT
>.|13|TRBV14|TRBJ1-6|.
CASTPGLNSPLHF
TGTGCCAGCACCCCCGGATTGAATTCACCCCTCCACTTT
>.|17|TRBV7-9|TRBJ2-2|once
CASSPWTNRVNTGELFF
TGTGCCAGCAGCCCATGGACTAACCGGGTTAACACCGGGGAGCTGTTTTTT
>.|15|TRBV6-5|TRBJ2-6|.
CASKPGSPGANVLTF
TGTGCCAGCAAACCGGGATCCCCTGGGGCCAACGTCCTGACTTTC
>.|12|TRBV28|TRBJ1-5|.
CASSEDSTSQHF
TGTGCCAGCAGTGAAGACTCAACGTCCCAGCATTTT
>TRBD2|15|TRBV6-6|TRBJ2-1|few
CASRGLAGEGNEQFF
TGTGCCAGCAGGGGTCTAGCGGGAGAAGGTAATGAGCAGTTCTTC
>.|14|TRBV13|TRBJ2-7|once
CASSPRGGVYEQYF
TGTGCCAGCAGCCCGCGTGGAGGGGTGTACGAGCAGTACTTC
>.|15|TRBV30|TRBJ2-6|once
CAQGGVLSGANVLTF
TGTGCCCAGGGGGGGGTCCTCTCTGGGGCCAACGTCCTGACTTTC
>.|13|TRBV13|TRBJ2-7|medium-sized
CASSLYGSGEQYF
TGTGCCAGCAGCTTATACGGGAGCGGCGAGCAGTACTTC
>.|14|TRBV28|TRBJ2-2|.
CASSLAPETGELFF
TGTGCCAGCAGTTTAGCTCCCGAGACCGGGGAGCTGTTTTTT
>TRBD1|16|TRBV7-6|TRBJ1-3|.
CASSLGTASSGNTIYF
TGTGCCAGCAGCTTGGGGACAGCTAGCTCTGGAAACACCATATATTTT
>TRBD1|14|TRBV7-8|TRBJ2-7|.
CASSSRQGQHEQYF
TGTGCCAGCAGCTCCCGACAGGGGCAGCACGAGCAGTACTTC
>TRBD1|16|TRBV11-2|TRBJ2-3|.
CASSSGQQISTDTQYF
TGTGCCAGCAGCTCGGGACAGCAGATAAGCACAGATACGCAGTATTTT
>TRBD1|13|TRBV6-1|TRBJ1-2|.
CASTMTGIYGYTF
TGTGCCAGCACTATGACAGGGATATATGGCTACACCTTC
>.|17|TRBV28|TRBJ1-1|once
CASSSPLLGLMNTEAFF
TGTGCCAGCAGCTCCCCTCTGCTTGGGCTCATGAACACTGAAGCTTTCTTT
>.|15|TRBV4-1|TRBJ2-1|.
CASSPLGDQRHEQFF
TGCGCCAGCAGCCCCCTTGGTGACCAGCGGCATGAGCAGTTCTTC
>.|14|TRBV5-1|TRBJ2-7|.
CASSLDGVPYEQYF
TGCGCCAGCAGCTTGGATGGAGTACCCTACGAGCAGTACTTC
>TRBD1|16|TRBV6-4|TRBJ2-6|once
CASSDATGAGANVLTF
TGTGCCAGCAGTGACGCTACAGGGGCTGGGGCCAACGTCCTGACTTTC
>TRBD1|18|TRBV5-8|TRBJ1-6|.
CASKLDGTGGNHNSPLHF
TGTGCCAGCAAGCTTGACGGGACAGGGGGCAATCATAATTCACCCCTCCACTTT
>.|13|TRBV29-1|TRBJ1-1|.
CSVDFTGNTEAFF
TGCAGCGTTGATTTCACAGGGAACACTGAAGCTTTCTTT
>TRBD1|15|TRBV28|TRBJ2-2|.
CASSSGQPNTGELFF
TGTGCCAGCAGTTCGGGACAGCCCAACACCGGGGAGCTGTTTTTT
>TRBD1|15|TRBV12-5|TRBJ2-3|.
CASGLVPGQGDTQYF
TGTGCTAGTGGTTTGGTACCCGGACAGGGAGATACGCAGTATTTT
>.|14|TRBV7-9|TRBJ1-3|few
CASSGFSSGNTIYF
TGTGCCAGCAGCGGGTTTAGCTCTGGAAACACCATATATTTT
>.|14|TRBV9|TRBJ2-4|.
CASSVDQLKNIQYF
TGTGCCAGCAGCGTGGATCAACTCAAAAACATTCAGTACTTC
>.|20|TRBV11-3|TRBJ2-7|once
CASSRVGPQTAGASSYEQYF
TGTGCCAGCAGCCGAGTGGGCCCCCAGACTGCGGGGGCCTCCTCCTACGAGCAGTACTTC
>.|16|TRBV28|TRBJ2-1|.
CAITPPGVPRGNEQFF
TGTGCCATCACCCCTCCAGGGGTCCCAAGGGGGAATGAGCAGTTCTTC
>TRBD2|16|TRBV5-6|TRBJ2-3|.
CASSLGLAGNTDTQYF
TGTGCCAGCAGCTTGGGACTAGCGGGGAACACAGATACGCAGTATTTT
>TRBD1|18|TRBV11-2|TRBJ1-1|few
CASSLDPPGTGSGTEAFF
TGTGCCAGCAGCTTAGATCCCCCCGGGACAGGGTCGGGGACTGAAGCTTTCTTT
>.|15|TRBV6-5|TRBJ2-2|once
CASSSDHRNTGELFF
TGTGCCAGCAGTTCGGACCACAGGAACACCGGGGAGCTGTTTTTT
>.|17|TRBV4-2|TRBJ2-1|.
CASSQDLLGPHANEQFF
TGTGCCAGCAGCCAAGATCTACTGGGACCACACGCGAATGAGCAGTTCTTC
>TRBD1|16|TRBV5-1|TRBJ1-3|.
CASSSGQQLSGNTIYF
TGCGCCAGCAGCTCGGGACAGCAACTTTCTGGAAACACCATATATTTT
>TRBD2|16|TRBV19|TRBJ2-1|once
CASSPGLASDHNEQFF
TGTGCCAGTAGTCCGGGACTAGCTTCCGACCACAATGAGCAGTTCTTC
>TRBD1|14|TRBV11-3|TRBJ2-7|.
CASSHGQGAHEQYF
TGTGCCAGCAGTCACGGACAGGGGGCTCACGAGCAGTACTTC
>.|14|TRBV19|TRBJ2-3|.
CASSISRAPDTQYF
TGTGCCAGTAGTATATCCAGGGCCCCAGATACGCAGTATTTT
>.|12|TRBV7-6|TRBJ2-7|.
CASSLSTHEQYF
TGTGCCAGCAGCTTAAGTACGCACGAGCAGTACTTC
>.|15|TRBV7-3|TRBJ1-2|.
CASSETKGTNYGYTF
TGTGCCAGCAGTGAAACGAAAGGAACCAACTATGGCTACACCTTC
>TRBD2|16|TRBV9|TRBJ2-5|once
CASSARLAGAAETQYF
TGTGCCAGCAGCGCCCGACTAGCGGGAGCTGCAGAGACCCAGTACTTC
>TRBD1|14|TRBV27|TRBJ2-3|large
CASSRSTGPNTQYF
TGTGCCAGCAGCCGGTCGACAGGGCCCAATACGCAGTATTTT
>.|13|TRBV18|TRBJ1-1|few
CASSPGRSTEAFF
TGTGCCAGCTCACCTGGGCGTAGCACTGAAGCTTTCTTT
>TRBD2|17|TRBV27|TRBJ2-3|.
CASSLLAGLAGTDTQYF
TGTGCCAGCAGTTTACTAGCGGGGCTGGCGGGCACAGATACGCAGTATTTT
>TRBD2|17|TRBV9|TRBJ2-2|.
CASSNSPRGGNTGELFF
TGTGCCAGCAGCAATTCTCCGCGGGGGGGGAACACCGGGGAGCTGTTTTTT
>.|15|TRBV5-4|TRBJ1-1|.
CASSLGGTSNTEAFF
TGTGCCAGCAGCTTGGGCGGAACTTCGAACACTGAAGCTTTCTTT
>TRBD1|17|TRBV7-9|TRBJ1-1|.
CASSPGRVDRVGTEAFF
TGTGCCAGCAGCCCGGGCCGCGTCGACAGGGTGGGCACTGAAGCTTTCTTT
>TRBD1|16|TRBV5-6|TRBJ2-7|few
CASSQEGQDEPYEQYF
TGTGCCAGCAGCCAGGAGGGACAGGACGAACCCTACGAGCAGTACTTC
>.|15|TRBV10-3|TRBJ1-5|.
CAISATGKMDQPQHF
TGTGCCATCAGTGCCACAGGAAAGATGGATCAGCCCCAGCATTTT
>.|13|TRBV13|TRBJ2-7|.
CASSSGLPYEQYF
TGTGCCAGCAGCTCTGGCTTACCCTACGAGCAGTACTTC
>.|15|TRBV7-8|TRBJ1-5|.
CASHQGWGVNQPQHF
TGTGCCAGCCACCAGGGCTGGGGGGTCAATCAGCCCCAGCATTTT
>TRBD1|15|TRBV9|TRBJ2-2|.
CASSPWTGGAGELFF
TGTGCCAGCAGCCCTTGGACAGGGGGGGCCGGGGAGCTGTTTTTT
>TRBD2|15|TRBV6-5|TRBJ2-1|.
CASSYGSGGSKTQFF
TGTGCCAGCAGTTATGGTAGCGGGGGCTCCAAGACGCAGTTCTTC
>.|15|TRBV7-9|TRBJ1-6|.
CASSPSKGYNSPLHF
TGTGCCAGCAGCCCCTCAAAGGGGTATAATTCACCCCTCCACTTT
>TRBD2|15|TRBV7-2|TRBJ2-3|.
CASSQTSGSADTQYF
TGTGCCAGCAGCCAGACTAGCGGGAGCGCAGATACGCAGTATTTT
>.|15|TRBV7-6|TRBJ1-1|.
CASSLAGGMNTEAFF
TGTGCCAGCAGCTTGGCGGGGGGCATGAACACTGAAGCTTTCTTT
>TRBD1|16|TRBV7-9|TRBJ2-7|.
CASSLAPDRLSGEQYF
TGTGCCAGCAGCTTAGCCCCGGACAGGTTGAGTGGGGAGCAGTACTTC
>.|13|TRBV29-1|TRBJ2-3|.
CSVEGGETDTQYF
TGCAGCGTTGAAGGGGGGGAGACAGATACGCAGTATTTT